Presented here are 13 T cell receptor beta chains from one specimen sequenced in a study of CD8+CD57+ T cells in acquired aplastic anemia. TCR beta VDJ combinations and CDR3 sequences were profiled from genomic DNA. TCRdb used MiXCR to reprocess the reads, holding one entry per CDR3 protein. The repertoire holds under 200,000 distinct CDR3 sequences, with roughly 47% as singletons. The sample taken for sequencing was sorted CD4+, CD8+, or CD8+CD57+ T cells (not recorded which) from PBMCs. These receptors all come from a human donor in good health.

This rearrangement joins TRBV7-9 to TRBJ2-1; D is perhaps TRBD2 (5 bases). V was cut by 4 bases and J by 3 bases, with 7 bases left in between. Germline loops: CDR1 SEHNR, CDR2 FQNEAQ (reference sequence). The CDR3 is 13 amino acids. CDR3 nucleotides: TGTGCCAGCAGCTCCGGGGTCTACAATGAGCAGTTCTTC. It yields the protein CASSSGVYNEQFF.

In this sample, this clonotype turned up many times. In DNA form, the CDR3 reads TGTGCCAGCAGCCAAAGAGGGGTCCAAGAGACCCAGTACTTC. It encodes CASSQRGVQETQYF. The chain couples TRBV14 to TRBJ2-5, with D possibly called TRBD1 or TRBD2 (5 bases each). This CDR3 comprises 14 residues. Germline V gene data show CDR1 as SGHDN and CDR2 as FVKESK. Between the trimmed V and J ends, which lost 2 bases and 1 base, there was a span of 8 bases.

The V gene is TRBV10-3, the J gene TRBJ1-6, with 9 bases fitting TRBD1. Germline V gene lookup returns CDR1 ENHRY and CDR2 SYGVKD. Unmatched junction bases numbered 4, after V lost 4 bases and J lost 9 bases. The CDR3 covers 14 residues. The CDR3 loop is CAISAGQGGSPLHF. DNA of the CDR3: TGTGCCATCAGTGCGGGACAGGGTGGTTCACCCCTCCACTTT.

This clonotype was recorded many times. J is TRBJ1-4 and V is TRBV9; 10 bases map to TRBD1. The V gene end was trimmed by 4 bases and the J gene end by 6 bases; junction bases not matched to a gene: 3. Per the germline V gene, CDR1 is SGDLS and CDR2 is YYNGEE. This CDR3 has 14 amino acids. CDR3 amino acids: CASSPGQGYEKLFF. CDR3 nucleotides: TGTGCCAGCAGCCCGGGACAGGGGTATGAAAAACTGTTTTTT.

This clonotype occurred a few times. This chain links TRBV27 with TRBJ2-7; 9 positions agree with TRBD2. The CDR3 loop spans 15 amino acids. The germline CDR1 and CDR2 sequences are MNHEY and SMNVEV (reference sequence). Trimming removed 5 bases from V and 6 bases from J; junction bases left unmatched: 11. CDR3 sequence reads: CASSKGLLRGGEQYF. CDR3 DNA: TGTGCCAGCAGTAAAGGACTGCTGCGGGGGGGCGAGCAGTACTTC.

The rearrangement links TRBV24-1 to TRBJ1-2; 12 positions agree with TRBD1. With 3 bases clipped from V and 8 bases from J, the junction kept 3 bases outside the gene matches. Germline CDR1 KGHDR, CDR2 SFDVKD. CDR3 length equals 14 residues. Here the CDR3 reads CATSDTGTGGGYTF. DNA for the CDR3: TGTGCCACCAGTGATACCGGGACAGGGGGCGGCTACACCTTC.

There are many counts of this clonotype. The V gene is TRBV19, the J gene TRBJ1-1; tentative D call: TRBD1 (5 bases). This CDR3 spans 10 amino acids. CDR1 is LNHDA and CDR2 is SQIVND in the germline V gene (reference sequence). V was pared by 11 bases and J by 6 bases, with 10 bases between. The CDR3 protein is CAAGRAEAFF. In DNA, the CDR3 is TGTGCCGCAGGGAGGGCTGAAGCTTTCTTT.

This rearrangement joins TRBV10-3 to TRBJ2-1; 9 nucleotides align to TRBD1. The J segment lost 13 bases and the V segment lost 2 bases, leaving 6 bases of the junction unmatched. Per germline, CDR1 ENHRY and CDR2 SYGVKD. There are 13 residues in the CDR3. The CDR3 bases are TGTGCCATCAGTGAGCCGGACAGGGGCGGCCAGTTCTTC. This sequence encodes CAISEPDRGGQFF.

This clonotype was found many times. The chain combines TRBV7-3 with TRBJ2-7; D remains ambiguous. Germline V lookup: CDR1 SGHTA, CDR2 FQGTGA. There are 15 residues in the CDR3. The V end lost 1 base, the J end lost 4 bases, and 14 bases lay between the germline ends. The CDR3 spells CASSLIPELSYEQYF. The CDR3 nucleotides read TGTGCCAGCAGCTTAATCCCGGAGCTGTCGTACGAGCAGTACTTC.

The chain carries TRBV20-1 and TRBJ2-3, with 8 nucleotides matching TRBD2. This CDR3 is 15 amino acids long. J lost 4 bases, V lost 1 base, and 7 bases had no gene match. Germline V gene sequence: CDR1 DFQATT, CDR2 SNEGSKA (reference sequence). The CDR3 bases are TGCAGTGCTAGAGTATCGCTAGCGGGCCCAGATACGCAGTATTTT. It codes for CSARVSLAGPDTQYF.

This clonotype has a count of ten or more. The J gene is TRBJ1-1, the V gene TRBV19; 7 bases fit TRBD1. This CDR3 is built from 14 residues. CDR1 and CDR2 from the germline V gene are LNHDA and SQIVND (reference sequence). Unmatched junction bases numbered 5, after V lost 2 bases and J lost 5 bases. The CDR3 reads CASSIQGGRTEAFF. The CDR3 bases are TGTGCCAGTAGTATACAGGGGGGTCGGACTGAAGCTTTCTTT.

The chain employs TRBV5-6 and TRBJ2-7; unclear D gene. Between the trimmed V and J ends, which lost 4 bases and 2 bases, there was a span of 10 bases. Germline CDR1 is SGHDT and CDR2 is YYEEEE. This CDR3 comprises 13 residues. The CDR3 sequence is CASSMTVAYEQYF. For the CDR3, the DNA is TGTGCCAGCAGCATGACCGTCGCCTACGAGCAGTACTTC.

The table lists this clonotype with many counts. The V and J genes are TRBV7-3 and TRBJ2-3; 8 bases map to TRBD2. V was clipped by 5 bases and J by 6 bases; unmatched bases: 10. Germline CDR1 reads SGHTA; CDR2 reads FQGTGA. The CDR3 has 15 residues. In DNA, the CDR3 is TGTGCCAGCAGCCCCCACGGACTAGCAGCGGATACGCAGTATTTT. Protein sequence: CASSPHGLAADTQYF.